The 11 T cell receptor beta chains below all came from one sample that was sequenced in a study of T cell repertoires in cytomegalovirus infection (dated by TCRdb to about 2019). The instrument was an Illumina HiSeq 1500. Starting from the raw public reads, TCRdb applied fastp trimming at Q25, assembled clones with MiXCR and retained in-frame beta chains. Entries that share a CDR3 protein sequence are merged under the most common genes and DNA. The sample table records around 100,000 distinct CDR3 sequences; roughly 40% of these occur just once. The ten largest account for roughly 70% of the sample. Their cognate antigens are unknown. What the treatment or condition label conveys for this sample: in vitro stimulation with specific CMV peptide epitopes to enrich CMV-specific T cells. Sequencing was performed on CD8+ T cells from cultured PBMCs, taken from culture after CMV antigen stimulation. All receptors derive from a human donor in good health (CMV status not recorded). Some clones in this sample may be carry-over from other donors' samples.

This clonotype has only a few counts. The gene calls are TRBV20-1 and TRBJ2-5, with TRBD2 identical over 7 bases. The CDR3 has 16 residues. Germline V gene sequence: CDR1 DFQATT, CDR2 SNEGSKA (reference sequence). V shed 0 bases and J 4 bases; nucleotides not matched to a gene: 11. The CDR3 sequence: CSARDYETSSPETQYF. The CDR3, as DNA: TGCAGTGCTAGAGATTACGAGACTAGCTCCCCAGAGACCCAGTACTTC.

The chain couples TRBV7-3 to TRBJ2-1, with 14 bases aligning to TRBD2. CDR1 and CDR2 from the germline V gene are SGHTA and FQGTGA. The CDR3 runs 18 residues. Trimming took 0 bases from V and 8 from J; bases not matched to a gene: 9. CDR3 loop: CASSLTKTSGGAIDEQFF. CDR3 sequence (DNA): TGTGCCAGCAGCTTAACCAAGACTAGCGGGGGGGCCATCGATGAGCAGTTCTTC. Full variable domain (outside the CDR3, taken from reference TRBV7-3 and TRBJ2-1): GAGVSQTPSNKVTEKGKYVELRCDPISGHTALYWYRQSLGQGPEFLIYFQGTGAADDSGLPNDRFFAVRPEGSVSTLKIQRTERGDSAVYLCASSLTKTSGGAIDEQFFGPGTRLTVL.

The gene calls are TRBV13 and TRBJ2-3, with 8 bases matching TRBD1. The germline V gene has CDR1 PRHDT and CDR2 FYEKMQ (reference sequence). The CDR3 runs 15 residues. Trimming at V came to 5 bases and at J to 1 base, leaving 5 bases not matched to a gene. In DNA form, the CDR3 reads TGTGCCAGCAGCCACGTACAGGGGGGCACAGATACGCAGTATTTT. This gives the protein CASSHVQGGTDTQYF.

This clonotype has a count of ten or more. The CDR3 here is CASSSDRVGEAFF. CDR3 sequence (DNA): TGTGCCAGCAGCTCTGACAGGGTTGGTGAAGCTTTCTTT. V is TRBV7-8 and J is TRBJ1-1; the match to TRBD1 covers 7 bases. The germline gives CDR1 SGHVS, CDR2 FQNEAQ. After removal of 4 bases from V and 7 bases from J, the junction contained 6 bases not matched to a gene. There are 13 residues in the CDR3. The whole variable domain, remainder taken from reference TRBV7-8 and TRBJ1-1, is GAGVSQSPRYKVAKRGQDVALRCDPISGHVSLFWYQQALGQGPEFLTYFQNEAQLDKSGLPSDRFFAERPEGSVSTLKIQRTQQEDSAVYLCASSSDRVGEAFFGQGTRLTVV.

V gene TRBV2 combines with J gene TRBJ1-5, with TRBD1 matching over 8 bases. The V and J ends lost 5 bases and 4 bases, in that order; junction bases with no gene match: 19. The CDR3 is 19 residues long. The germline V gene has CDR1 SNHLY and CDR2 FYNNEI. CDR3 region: CASSPRTGIGKPINQPQHF. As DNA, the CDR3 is TGTGCCAGCAGTCCTCGGACAGGGATCGGAAAACCTATTAATCAGCCCCAGCATTTT.

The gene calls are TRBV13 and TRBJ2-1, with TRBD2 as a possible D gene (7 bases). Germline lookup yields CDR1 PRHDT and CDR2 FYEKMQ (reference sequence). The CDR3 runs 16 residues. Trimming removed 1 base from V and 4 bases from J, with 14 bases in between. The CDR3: CASSLEGGGRYNEQFF. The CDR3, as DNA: TGTGCCAGCAGCTTAGAGGGGGGGGGCCGATACAATGAGCAGTTCTTC. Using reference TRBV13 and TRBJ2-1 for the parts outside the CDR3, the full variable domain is AAGVIQSPRHLIKEKRETATLKCYPIPRHDTVYWYQQGPGQDPQFLISFYEKMQSDKGSIPDRFSAQQFSDYHSELNMSSLELGDSALYFCASSLEGGGRYNEQFFGPGTRLTVL.

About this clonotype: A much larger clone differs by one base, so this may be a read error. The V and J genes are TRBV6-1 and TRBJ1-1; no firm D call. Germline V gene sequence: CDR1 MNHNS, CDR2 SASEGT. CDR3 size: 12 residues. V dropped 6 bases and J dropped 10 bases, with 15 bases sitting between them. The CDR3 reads CASRHLWMGAFF. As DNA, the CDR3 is TGTGCCAGCAGGCACCTATGGATGGGAGCTTTCTTT.

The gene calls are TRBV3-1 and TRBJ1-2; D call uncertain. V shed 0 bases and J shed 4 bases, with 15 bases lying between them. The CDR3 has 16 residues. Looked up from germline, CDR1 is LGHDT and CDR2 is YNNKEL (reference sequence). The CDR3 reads CASSQDQEGLSYGYTF. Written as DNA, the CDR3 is TGTGCCAGCAGCCAAGATCAGGAGGGTTTGAGCTATGGCTACACCTTC.

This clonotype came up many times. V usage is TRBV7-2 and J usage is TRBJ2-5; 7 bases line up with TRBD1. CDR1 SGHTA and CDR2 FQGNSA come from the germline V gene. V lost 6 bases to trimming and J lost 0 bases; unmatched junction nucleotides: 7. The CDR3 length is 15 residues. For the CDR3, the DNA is TGTGCCAGCAGGTCGACAGGGATCAACCAAGAGACCCAGTACTTC. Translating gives CASRSTGINQETQYF. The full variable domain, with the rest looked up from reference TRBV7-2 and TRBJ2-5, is GAGVSQSPSNKVTEKGKDVELRCDPISGHTALYWYRQSLGQGLEFLIYFQGNSAPDKSGLPSDRFSAERTGGSVSTLTIQRTQQEDSAVYLCASRSTGINQETQYFGPGTRLLVL.

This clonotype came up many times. CDR3 protein: CASSYQLAGGYEQYF. The CDR3 coding sequence is TGTGCCAGCAGTTACCAACTAGCGGGGGGCTACGAGCAGTACTTC. The chain employs TRBV6-5 and TRBJ2-7; TRBD2 agrees at 12 bases. The CDR3 has 15 residues. Unmatched junction bases numbered 2, after V lost 2 bases and J lost 3 bases. Looked up from germline, CDR1 is MNHEY and CDR2 is SVGAGI.

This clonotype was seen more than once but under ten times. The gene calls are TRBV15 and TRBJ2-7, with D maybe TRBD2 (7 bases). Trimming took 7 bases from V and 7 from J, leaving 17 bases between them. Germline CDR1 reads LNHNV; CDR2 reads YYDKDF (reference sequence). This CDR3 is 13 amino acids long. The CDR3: CATKSGGAKEQYF. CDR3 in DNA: TGTGCCACCAAATCGGGGGGCGCGAAGGAGCAGTACTTC.